This TCR beta chain stems from a study of shared clonotypes between healthy human individuals (dated by TCRdb to about 2020). General notes on the study: A couple of women and a few men aged 18 to 49 years were included in the cohort. To estimate repertoire size and how much clonotype sharing occurs between individuals, the study deeply sequenced the blood TCR repertoires of roughly 5 healthy adults. To increase sequencing depth and limit assay-specific biases, different laboratories used diverse techniques to prepare libraries and sequence TCR repertoires. Each donor's leukapheresis produced roughly between roughly 0.85 and 9.5 billion PBMCs. What the research found in general, with its limitations: Only blood was sampled, and tissue TCR repertoires likely differ from those in blood. Pairwise subsampling indicated that sequencing depth was expected to affect the degree of clonotype sharing among donors. The genetic and exposure-history diversity represented was limited by the small number of donors.

From the germline V gene (reference sequence), CDR1 is LNHDA and CDR2 is SQIVND. Taken from cysteine to phenylalanine, the CDR3 has 13 residues. Left in the record is the CDR3 DNA by itself, 39 bases read in frame from the first base. The germline ends are 17 bases apart after V is trimmed by 4 bases and J by 11 bases. Donors were healthy HIV-negative adults with no recently reported acute infections or vaccinations. Every donor was a Caucasian adult living in Nashville, Tennessee, USA. In the unsorted samples, approximately 85 million PBMCs were counted, and genomic DNA was extracted using the QIAamp DNA Blood Mini kit. Blood was obtained by leukapheresis, after which PBMCs were separated by Ficoll-Histopaque density gradient centrifugation and cryopreserved in liquid nitrogen vapor phase. Notes on this clone: Its cognate antigen has yet to be identified. No quality values exist for individual bases; no much larger clone is one base distant.

Using the deep immunoSEQ assay, multiplex PCR amplified TCR CDR3 regions from genomic DNA. Genomic DNA extracted from each cell subset was distributed evenly over all wells of several immunoSEQ 96-well plates, and each plate served as one replicate. For unsorted PBMC, around 290 ng of genomic DNA, equivalent to around 30,000 T cell genomes, went into each replicate PCR. Genomic DNA from unsorted PBMC was sequenced over ten immunoSEQ deep assay plates. The purified libraries were quantified using a Qubit 3.0 fluorometer, sized with a Bioanalyzer 2100, and then quantified again using the KAPA Library Quantification kit. Every immunoSEQ 96-well plate was sequenced on a separate single-read 150-cycle Illumina NextSeq 550 flow cell. Under the source paper's analysis protocol: Because only junctional sequences without quality scores were contained in the immunoSEQ output, filtering matching that applied to full-length reads could not be performed. Sequences were annotated with PyIR, a Python wrapper for IgBLAST v1.9, and V/J genes and CDR3 were assigned using IMGT germline references. Reads were removed for weak V/J assignments (E-value above 1e-6), missing CDR3, stop codons, out-of-frame junctions, or ambiguous translated residues. A V3J clonotype was defined by an identical inferred V gene, J gene, and CDR3 amino acid sequence. The percentage overlap between two repertoires was calculated by dividing the number of shared unique clonotypes by the size of the smaller repertoire. RTK rarefaction, the Chao1 estimator, and Recon v2.1 estimates of unobserved clonotypes were used to assess repertoire richness. TCRdb stores this immuneACCESS table with in-frame sequences only. Part of the clones is absent; in the studies checked, under half of the shortfall reflects unresolved V genes, and no reason is known for the rest. That table gives V, J and clone size, and the DNA gave D and trimming. This sample has around 500,000 clones in its table, and 78% of those were observed once. Together, the top ten hold about 11% of the sample.

The chain couples TRBV19 to TRBJ1-1, and perhaps TRBD1 as D gene, on 5 matching bases. Sequenced: PBMCs. The origin of this receptor is a woman in her thirties or forties in good health. Some clones in this sample may be carry-over from other donors' samples. This receptor has the CDR3 CASSRGPSGLAFF. The nucleotide sequence is TGTGCCAGTAGTAGGGGCCCCTCAGGATTGGCTTTCTTT.